This T cell receptor beta chain stems from a study of a mutant IDH1 vaccine in newly diagnosed glioma. The time point denotes: week 47, end of study. Doses of 300 ug of mutant IDH1 20-mer peptide were given with topical imiquimod. Details on this clone: No antigen is known for it.

The germline CDR1 and CDR2 sequences are LNHNV and YYDKDF (reference sequence). Deletions cut 1 base from V and 3 bases from J, with 4 bases between. The CDR3 sequence is 13 residues long. Repertoires were generated with immunoSEQ multiplex PCR, while TCRdb's copy carries only in-frame clones and drops some. Seen here are about 94,000 clones, approximately 89% observed once, and the top ten hold approximately 0.8%. The chain carries TRBV15 and TRBJ1-5; unclear D gene. Sequenced material: PBMCs, taken from a glioma patient whose treatment included an IDH1 peptide vaccine. The TCR was taken from a woman between 50 and 59 years old with glioma. The CDR3 here is CATSRGFNQPQHF. The CDR3 DNA follows: TGTGCCACCAGCAGAGGGTTCAATCAGCCCCAGCATTTT.